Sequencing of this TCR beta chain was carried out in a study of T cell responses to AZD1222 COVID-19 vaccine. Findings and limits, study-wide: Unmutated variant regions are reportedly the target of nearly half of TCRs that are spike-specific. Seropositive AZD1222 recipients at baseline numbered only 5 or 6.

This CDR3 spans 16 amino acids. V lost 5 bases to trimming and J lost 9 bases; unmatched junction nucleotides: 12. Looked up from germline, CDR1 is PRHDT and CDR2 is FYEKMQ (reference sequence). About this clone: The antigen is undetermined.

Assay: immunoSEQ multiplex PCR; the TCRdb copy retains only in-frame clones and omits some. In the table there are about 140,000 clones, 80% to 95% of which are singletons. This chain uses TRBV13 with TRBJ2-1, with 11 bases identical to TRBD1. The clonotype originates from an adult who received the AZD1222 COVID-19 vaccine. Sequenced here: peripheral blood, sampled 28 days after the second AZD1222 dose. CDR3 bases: TGTGCCAGCAGCAAGCTCGGGACAGGGGGTGGGCGTGAGCAGTTCTTC. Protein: CASSKLGTGGGREQFF.